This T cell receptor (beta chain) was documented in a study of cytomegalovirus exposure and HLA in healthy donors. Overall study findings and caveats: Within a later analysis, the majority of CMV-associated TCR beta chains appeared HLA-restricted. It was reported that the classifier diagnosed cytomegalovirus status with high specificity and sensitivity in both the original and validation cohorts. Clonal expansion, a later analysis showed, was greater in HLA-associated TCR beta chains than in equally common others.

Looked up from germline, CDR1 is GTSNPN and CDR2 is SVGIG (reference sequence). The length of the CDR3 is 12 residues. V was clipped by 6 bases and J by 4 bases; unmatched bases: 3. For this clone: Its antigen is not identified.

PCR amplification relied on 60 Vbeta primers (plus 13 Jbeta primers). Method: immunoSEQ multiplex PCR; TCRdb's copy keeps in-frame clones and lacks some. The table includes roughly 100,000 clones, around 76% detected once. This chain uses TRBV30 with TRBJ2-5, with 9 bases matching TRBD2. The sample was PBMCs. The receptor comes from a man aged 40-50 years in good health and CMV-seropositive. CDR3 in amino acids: CACSGGGETQYF. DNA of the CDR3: TGTGCCTGTAGCGGGGGAGGAGAGACCCAGTACTTC.